This TCR beta chain is drawn from a study of Tregs in tolerant kidney transplant recipients. Profiling relied on immunoSEQ multiplex PCR, and the TCRdb table lists in-frame clones only, not all of them. The sample records fewer than 95,000 clones, approximately 93% being singletons. Whole-study findings and limits: The small number of patients limits these findings pending further validation. For some patients, primers changed over time, blocking nucleotide-level comparison. This study did not directly address biological reproducibility.

The nonmyeloablative bone marrow transplants came from related graft donors, with transient mixed chimerism. The CDR3 runs to 16 residues. The germline V gene has CDR1 SGHRS and CDR2 YFSETQ. Trimming pared 0 bases from V and 3 bases from J, leaving 16 bases between. As for this clone: Its specificity is not known.

The clonotype originates from a human patient who received a combined kidney and bone marrow transplant. Some T cells may arise from the graft donor. The specimen was CD4+ T cells from blood (PBMCs), collected 12 months after the transplant. The rearrangement joins TRBV5-1 to TRBJ2-7; D may be TRBD1 (7 bases). The CDR3 spells CASSLGGTALVYEQYF. CDR3 in DNA: TGCGCCAGCAGCTTGGGCGGGACAGCCCTAGTCTACGAGCAGTACTTC.